This entry lists 23 T cell receptor beta chains sequenced from one sample in a study of cytomegalovirus exposure and HLA in healthy donors. PCR involved 60 Vbeta and 13 Jbeta primers. TCRdb's table, derived via immunoSEQ multiplex PCR, lists solely in-frame clones and lacks some. Of under 150,000 clones detected, 77% appear once; the ten largest clones hold 4.5% to 6%. The sequencing input was PBMCs. These receptor sequences come from a woman in her 50s in good health and CMV-seronegative.

This clone was seen once. This rearrangement joins TRBV10-3 to TRBJ2-6, with 9 bases that match TRBD1. Germline values: CDR1 ENHRY, CDR2 SYGVKD. V shed 4 bases and J 0 bases; nucleotides not matched to a gene: 4. This CDR3 region has 17 residues. The CDR3 nucleotides are TGTGCCATCAGTGTAGGACAGGGGAGCTCTGGGGCCAACGTCCTGACTTTC. Protein sequence: CAISVGQGSSGANVLTF.

Here the CDR3 DNA reads TGTGCCAGTAGTATCCAGGGTTGGAACACTGAAGCTTTCTTT. Protein product: CASSIQGWNTEAFF. J is TRBJ1-1 and V is TRBV19, with D possibly being TRBD1 (5 bases). The CDR3 contains 14 residues. CDR1 LNHDA and CDR2 SQIVND come from the germline V gene (reference sequence). V lost 3 bases and J lost 1, with 9 bases in between.

This chain joins TRBV10-3 and TRBJ1-1; 7 nucleotides align to TRBD1. The V gene end was trimmed by 7 bases and the J gene end by 4 bases; junction bases not matched to a gene: 6. CDR3 length: 13 amino acids. In germline, CDR1 is ENHRY, CDR2 SYGVKD. CDR3 nucleotide sequence: TGTGCCATCAACCAGGGGGAAGGCACTGAAGCTTTCTTT. As protein: CAINQGEGTEAFF.

This clone was seen more than once but under ten times. This chain joins TRBV28 and TRBJ1-2, with 12 bases fitting TRBD1. Losses at the gene ends were 6 bases for V and 8 bases for J; bases not matched to a gene: 7. Germline V CDR1 and CDR2: MDHEN, SYDVKM. The CDR3 contains 14 residues. The CDR3: CASRPGQGARGYTF. DNA for the CDR3: TGTGCCAGCAGGCCGGGACAGGGGGCGAGAGGCTACACCTTC.

The rearrangement links TRBV2 to TRBJ2-5; tentatively, D is TRBD1 (5 bases). The germline gives CDR1 SNHLY, CDR2 FYNNEI. This CDR3 has 12 residues. V lost 8 bases and J 3 bases, leaving 10 bases between the germline ends. CDR3 in amino acids: CASLRAEETQYF. CDR3 nucleotides: TGTGCCAGCCTCAGGGCTGAAGAGACCCAGTACTTC. Looking up the rest from reference TRBV2 and TRBJ2-5 gives the full variable domain: EPEVTQTPSHQVTQMGQEVILRCVPISNHLYFYWYRQILGQKVEFLVSFYNNEISEKSEIFDDQFSVERPDGSNFTLKIRSTKLEDSAMYFCASLRAEETQYFGPGTRLLVL.

The chain is built from TRBV6-6 and TRBJ2-6; perhaps TRBD1 as D (6 bases). Trimming took 2 bases from V and 1 from J, leaving 9 bases between them. CDR1 MNHNY and CDR2 SVGAGI come from the germline V gene (reference sequence). CDR3 length equals 16 residues. The CDR3 region is CASSYPTGSGANVLTF. The DNA of the CDR3 is TGTGCCAGCAGTTACCCCACAGGGTCTGGGGCCAACGTCCTGACTTTC.

Note on this clone: At one end the junction does not follow the germline gene, possibly because of a read error. The rearrangement joins TRBV6-6 to TRBJ2-7; 8 positions match TRBD1. Germline loops: CDR1 MNHNY, CDR2 SVGAGI (reference sequence). This CDR3 contains 15 residues. CDR3 loop: CASSYSPDRVLFVHF. CDR3 DNA: TGTGCCAGCAGTTACTCCCCGGACAGGGTTCTCTTTGTGCACTTC.

This clone was counted a few times. V gene TRBV9 combines with J gene TRBJ2-1, with TRBD1 as a possible D gene (6 bases). CDR3 size: 13 residues. Trimming pared 5 bases from V and 9 bases from J, leaving 15 bases between. Per germline, CDR1 SGDLS and CDR2 YYNGEE. CDR3 DNA sequence: TGTGCCAGCAGAGGGGGTTTGGGGAGTGAGCAGTTCTTC. Amino acids: CASRGGLGSEQFF.

The chain joins TRBV7-6 to TRBJ2-1, with a possible D match to TRBD2 (6 bases). The CDR3 is 15 amino acids. The ends were cut back, 5 bases at V and 7 bases at J, with 18 bases in the middle. Germline V gives CDR1 SGHVS, CDR2 FNYEAQ. CDR3 residues: CASSTRKPSGNEQFF. CDR3 bases: TGTGCCAGCAGCACCCGGAAGCCAAGCGGGAATGAGCAGTTCTTC.

About this clone: A read error may produce the germline difference seen at one junction end. The chain is built from TRBV6-6 and TRBJ2-1; D is unresolved. The CDR3 sequence is 13 residues long. Germline V gene sequence: CDR1 MNHNY, CDR2 SVGAGI (reference sequence). In DNA form, the CDR3 reads TGTGCCAGCCGTTACGAGGATAGAAATGAGCAGTTCTTC. Protein: CASRYEDRNEQFF.

CDR3 residues: CASSQEGRTRGTEAFF. CDR3 coding DNA: TGCGCCAGCAGCCAAGAGGGAAGGACAAGGGGTACTGAAGCTTTCTTT. This rearrangement joins TRBV4-1 to TRBJ1-1; the D gene is possibly TRBD1 (5 bases). Germline V gene lookup returns CDR1 MGHRA and CDR2 YSYEKL. V was shortened by 0 bases and J by 5 bases, with 16 bases between the two germline ends. The CDR3 consists of 16 residues.

V is TRBV7-2 and J is TRBJ1-3; 8 bases map to TRBD1. This CDR3 is 16 amino acids long. Trimming cost V 3 bases and J 0 bases; bases outside gene matches: 4. Germline V gene lookup returns CDR1 SGHTA and CDR2 FQGNSA. CDR3 residues: CASSLTTGASGNTIYF. The CDR3 bases are TGTGCCAGCAGCTTGACGACAGGGGCCTCTGGAAACACCATATATTTT.

V is TRBV6-1 and J is TRBJ1-5; TRBD1 aligns across 8 bases. The V and J ends lost 5 bases and 6 bases, in that order; junction bases with no gene match: 6. Germline V gene lookup returns CDR1 MNHNS and CDR2 SASEGT. The CDR3 runs to 14 residues. The CDR3 reads CASSPGGASQPQHF. Written as DNA, the CDR3 is TGTGCCAGCAGTCCAGGGGGCGCGAGTCAGCCCCAGCATTTT.

About this clone: The same CDR3 can be traced to other DNA sequences in this sample. The chain links TRBV27 to TRBJ2-5; 8 bases line up with TRBD1. The V and J ends lost 3 bases and 5 bases, in that order; junction bases with no gene match: 8. CDR1 MNHEY and CDR2 SMNVEV come from the germline V gene (reference sequence). There are 15 residues in the CDR3. CDR3 amino acids: CASSFSPDREETQYF. CDR3 coding DNA: TGTGCCAGCAGTTTCTCTCCGGACAGGGAGGAGACCCAGTACTTC.

The chain links TRBV7-3 to TRBJ1-1; D not certain. Germline V lookup: CDR1 SGHTA, CDR2 FQGTGA. This CDR3 spans 13 amino acids. V dropped 5 bases and J dropped 0 bases, with 7 bases sitting between them. CDR3 in DNA: TGTGCCAGCAGCCCCAACATGAACACTGAAGCTTTCTTT. This gives the protein CASSPNMNTEAFF. The full variable domain, completed using reference TRBV7-3 and TRBJ1-1, is GAGVSQTPSNKVTEKGKYVELRCDPISGHTALYWYRQSLGQGPEFLIYFQGTGAADDSGLPNDRFFAVRPEGSVSTLKIQRTERGDSAVYLCASSPNMNTEAFFGQGTRLTVV.

This chain joins TRBV28 and TRBJ1-2, with 10 bases that match TRBD1. The germline gives CDR1 MDHEN, CDR2 SYDVKM. The CDR3 extends over 15 amino acids. The V segment lost 1 base and the J segment 4 bases; nucleotides outside the gene matches: 3. The CDR3 DNA reads TGTGCCAGCAGTTTATTGCGGACAGGGGGCTATGGCTACACCTTC. Protein sequence: CASSLLRTGGYGYTF.

The V gene is TRBV7-2, the J gene TRBJ2-2; D gene unclear. CDR1 is SGHTA and CDR2 is FQGNSA in the germline V gene. Trimming stripped 2 bases from V and 0 bases from J, with 10 bases between. The CDR3 covers 16 residues. CDR3 residues: CASSLRSGSNTGELFF. As DNA, the CDR3 is TGTGCCAGCAGCTTACGATCAGGATCGAACACCGGGGAGCTGTTTTTT.

This clone was detected a few times. This chain joins TRBV7-2 and TRBJ1-2, with 7 positions matching TRBD1. Germline CDR1 reads SGHTA; CDR2 reads FQGNSA. This CDR3 is built from 13 residues. Germline trimming cut 5 bases from V and 2 bases from J; bases unmatched to any gene: 2. The CDR3 DNA sequence: TGTGCCAGCAGCAAGACAGGGAACTATGGCTACACCTTC. It codes for CASSKTGNYGYTF. Filled out from reference TRBV7-2 and TRBJ1-2, the complete variable domain reads GAGVSQSPSNKVTEKGKDVELRCDPISGHTALYWYRQSLGQGLEFLIYFQGNSAPDKSGLPSDRFSAERTGGSVSTLTIQRTQQEDSAVYLCASSKTGNYGYTFGSGTRLTVV.

In this sample, this clone turned up once. The chain couples TRBV7-8 to TRBJ1-5, with a weak D call TRBD1 (5 bases). Trimming took 5 bases from V and 7 from J, leaving 18 bases between them. Germline V gene sequence: CDR1 SGHVS, CDR2 FQNEAQ. This CDR3 contains 15 residues. CDR3 loop: CASSPLGGRGQPQHF. In nucleotides, the CDR3 is TGTGCCAGCAGCCCACTGGGGGGGAGAGGCCAGCCCCAGCATTTT.

The J gene is TRBJ2-2, the V gene TRBV2; 9 bases are a match to TRBD1. V trimming: 5 bases; J trimming: 5 bases; junction bases outside the gene matches: 6. Germline assignment: CDR1 SNHLY and CDR2 FYNNEI. CDR3 size: 15 residues. In DNA form, the CDR3 reads TGTGCCAGCAGTCCCAGACAGGGGGGAACCGGGGAGCTGTTTTTT. It translates to CASSPRQGGTGELFF.

The chain uses TRBV6-1 and TRBJ2-7; 8 bases line up with TRBD2. The CDR3 sequence is 14 residues long. The V and J ends lost 5 bases and 3 bases, in that order; junction bases with no gene match: 6. Germline values: CDR1 MNHNS, CDR2 SASEGT. The CDR3 region has the DNA TGTGCCAGCAGTACGGGACTAGATGACTACGAGCAGTACTTC. The encoded protein is CASSTGLDDYEQYF.

This rearrangement joins TRBV7-2 to TRBJ2-7; D may be TRBD1 (5 bases). Looked up from germline, CDR1 is SGHTA and CDR2 is FQGNSA. Trimming removed 2 bases at V and 4 bases at J, with 12 bases between. This CDR3 spans 14 amino acids. The CDR3 here is CASSLRQGPYEQYF. For the CDR3, the DNA is TGTGCCAGCAGCTTAAGGCAGGGTCCGTACGAGCAGTACTTC.

The rearrangement links TRBV4-1 to TRBJ1-4; D is possibly TRBD1 (6 bases). V shed 4 bases and J shed 5 bases, with 8 bases lying between them. This CDR3 has 13 amino acids. Germline values: CDR1 MGHRA, CDR2 YSYEKL. CDR3 loop: CASSRTENEKLFF. The CDR3 DNA is TGCGCCAGCAGCCGGACAGAAAATGAAAAACTGTTTTTT.